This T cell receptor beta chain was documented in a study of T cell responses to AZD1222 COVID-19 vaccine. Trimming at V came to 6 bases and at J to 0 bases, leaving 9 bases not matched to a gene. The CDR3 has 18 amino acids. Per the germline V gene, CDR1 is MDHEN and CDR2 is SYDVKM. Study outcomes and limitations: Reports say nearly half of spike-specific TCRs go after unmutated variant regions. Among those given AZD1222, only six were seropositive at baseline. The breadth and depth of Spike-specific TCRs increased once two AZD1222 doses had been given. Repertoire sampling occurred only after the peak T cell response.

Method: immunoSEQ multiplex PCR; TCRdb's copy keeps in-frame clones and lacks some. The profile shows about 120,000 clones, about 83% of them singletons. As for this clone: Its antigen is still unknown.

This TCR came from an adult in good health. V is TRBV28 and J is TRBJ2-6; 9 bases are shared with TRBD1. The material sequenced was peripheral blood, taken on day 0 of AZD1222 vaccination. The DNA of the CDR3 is TGTGCCAGCAGCCCTTCGACAGGGGGAAACTCTGGGGCCAACGTCCTGACTTTC. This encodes CASSPSTGGNSGANVLTF.